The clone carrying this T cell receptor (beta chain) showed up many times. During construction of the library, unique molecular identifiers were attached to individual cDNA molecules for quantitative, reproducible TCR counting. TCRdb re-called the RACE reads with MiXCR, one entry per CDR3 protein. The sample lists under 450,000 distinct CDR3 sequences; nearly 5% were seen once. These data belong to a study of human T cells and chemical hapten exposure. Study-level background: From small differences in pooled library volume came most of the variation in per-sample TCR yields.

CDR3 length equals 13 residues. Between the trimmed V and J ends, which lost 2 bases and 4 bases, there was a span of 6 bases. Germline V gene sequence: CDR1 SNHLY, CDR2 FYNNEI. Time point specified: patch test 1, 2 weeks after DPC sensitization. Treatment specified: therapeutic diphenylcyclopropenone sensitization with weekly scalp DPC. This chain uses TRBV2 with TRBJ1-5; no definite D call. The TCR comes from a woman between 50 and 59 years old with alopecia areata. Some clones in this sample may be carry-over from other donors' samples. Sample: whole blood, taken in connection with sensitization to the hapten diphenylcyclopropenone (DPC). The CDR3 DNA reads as TGTGCCAGCAGTGAATCGGGGAATCAGCCCCAGCATTTT. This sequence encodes CASSESGNQPQHF. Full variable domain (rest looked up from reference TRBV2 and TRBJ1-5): EPEVTQTPSHQVTQMGQEVILRCVPISNHLYFYWYRQILGQKVEFLVSFYNNEISEKSEIFDDQFSVERPDGSNFTLKIRSTKLEDSAMYFCASSESGNQPQHFGDGTRLSIL.